These T cell receptor beta chains were read from a single sample in a study of spatial heterogeneity in lung cancer. TCRdb called the 5' RACE reads again in MiXCR, with one record for every CDR3 protein. This sample has 9,100 or so distinct CDR3 sequences, with around half found just once. The sequencing here drew on lung tumor tissue, taken at surgery. The receptors were sampled from a female donor with early-stage non-small cell lung cancer. The CDR3 runs from the conserved cysteine through the conserved F or W. A D gene is named only where the DNA matches it firmly.

J gene: TRBJ1-2
D gene: TRBD1
V gene: TRBV19
CDR3 protein: CASSPPGQLWVYGYTF

J gene: TRBJ2-3
D gene: -
V gene: TRBV7-2
CDR3 protein: CASSLGGYTQYF

J gene: TRBJ1-1
D gene: -
V gene: TRBV28
CDR3 protein: CASSFNPGQSEAFF

J gene: TRBJ1-3
D gene: -
V gene: TRBV4-1
CDR3 protein: CASSQASAGNTIYF

J gene: TRBJ2-7
D gene: -
V gene: TRBV20-1
CDR3 protein: CSAREVGKGPYEQYF

J gene: TRBJ2-7
D gene: TRBD2
V gene: TRBV4-2
CDR3 protein: CASSQDAAGGPDEQYF

J gene: TRBJ2-7
D gene: TRBD2
V gene: TRBV5-1
CDR3 protein: CASSLRGAYEQYF

J gene: TRBJ1-1
D gene: TRBD1
V gene: TRBV9
CDR3 protein: CASSATGGHTEAFF

J gene: TRBJ1-3
D gene: -
V gene: TRBV3-2
CDR3 protein: CASSQSDRRGNTIYF

J gene: TRBJ2-3
D gene: TRBD2
V gene: TRBV20-1
CDR3 protein: CSALRTSVSTDTQYF

J gene: TRBJ2-3
D gene: -
V gene: TRBV4-3
CDR3 protein: CASSQEGRGEADTQYF

J gene: TRBJ2-7
D gene: -
V gene: TRBV6-6
CDR3 protein: CASSYRNNQYF

J gene: TRBJ2-7
D gene: -
V gene: TRBV13
CDR3 protein: CASSPAGQGGYEQYF

J gene: TRBJ2-3
D gene: -
V gene: TRBV7-2
CDR3 protein: CASSFEGTSTDTQYF

J gene: TRBJ2-7
D gene: TRBD2
V gene: TRBV4-2
CDR3 protein: CASSIREGGAYEQYF

J gene: TRBJ2-5
D gene: TRBD2
V gene: TRBV7-9
CDR3 protein: CASRRLGGAQETQYF

J gene: TRBJ2-3
D gene: TRBD2
V gene: TRBV20-1
CDR3 protein: CSARTPGLAGIDTQYF

J gene: TRBJ2-1
D gene: TRBD1
V gene: TRBV5-6
CDR3 protein: CASSPRTGGNEQFF

J gene: TRBJ1-4
D gene: -
V gene: TRBV7-2
CDR3 protein: CASSRSNGKLFF

J gene: TRBJ2-7
D gene: -
V gene: TRBV29-1
CDR3 protein: CSTWTASSEQYF

J gene: TRBJ2-1
D gene: -
V gene: TRBV12-3/TRBV12-4
CDR3 protein: CASSFSRAYNEQFF

J gene: TRBJ1-1
D gene: -
V gene: TRBV7-9
CDR3 protein: CASSGTSSTEAFF

J gene: TRBJ1-4
D gene: -
V gene: TRBV20-1
CDR3 protein: CSASGRFGNEKLFF

J gene: TRBJ2-3
D gene: -
V gene: TRBV3-1
CDR3 protein: CASSHQWGDTQYF

J gene: TRBJ1-4
D gene: -
V gene: TRBV12-3/TRBV12-4
CDR3 protein: CASRGLTNEKLFF

J gene: TRBJ1-1
D gene: TRBD1
V gene: TRBV7-2
CDR3 protein: CASSSGGMNTEAFF